Listed here are 10 T cell receptor beta chains from one sample, sequenced in a study of regulatory T cells in long-lasting Graves disease. Noted time point: newly diagnosed GD, antithyroid drugs for less than 3 months. From PBMCs, RNA was extracted and then used to make the TCR library. The authors built TCR beta libraries using iRepertoire HTBI primers and Arm-PCR of CDR3 regions. One entry per CDR3 protein results from TCRdb running MiXCR on the multiplex PCR reads. The data contain about 520,000 distinct CDR3 sequences, approximately 12% of them singletons. This same sample was also taken into another study, of T cells in Graves' hyperthyroidism and ophthalmopathy.

The sample consisted of peripheral blood mononuclear cells (PBMCs), taken at new diagnosis, from a patient treated with antithyroid drugs. Every receptor here comes from a woman in her thirties with Graves disease.

This clonotype occurred once. A far larger clone is off by one base, so a read error is likely. The CDR3 bases are TGTGCCAGCAGCTTAGAACGATACAGGGGACAGGGGCTCGGCAATGAGCAGTACTTC. Protein sequence: CASSLERYRGQGLGNEQYF. V is TRBV7-2 and J is TRBJ2-7, with 10 bases aligning to TRBD1. This CDR3 region has 19 residues. The ends lost 1 base at V and 7 bases at J; junction bases unmatched: 19. Germline-derived CDR1 and CDR2 are SGHTA and FQGNSA.

Concerning this clonotype itself: A single base separates this from a much larger clone, so it may be a read error. The gene calls are TRBV18 and TRBJ2-2; weak D call: TRBD1 (5 bases). Between the trimmed V and J ends, which lost 5 bases and 5 bases, there was a span of 9 bases. Germline assignment: CDR1 KGHSH and CDR2 LQKENI. CDR3 size: 13 residues. The CDR3 coding sequence is TGTGCCAGCTCAACAGGTCGTACCGGGGAGCTGTTTTTT. As protein: CASSTGRTGELFF.

The table lists this clonotype with many counts. CDR3 sequence: CSVGQGRTGELFF. The CDR3 nucleotides are TGCAGCGTTGGACAGGGGAGGACCGGGGAGCTGTTTTTT. The J gene is TRBJ2-2, the V gene TRBV29-1; the match to TRBD1 covers 8 bases. After removal of 4 bases from V and 5 bases from J, the junction contained 3 bases not matched to a gene. This CDR3 contains 13 residues. Germline CDR1 reads SQVTM; CDR2 reads ANQGSEA.

The sample holds many counts of this clonotype. The V gene is TRBV7-2, the J gene TRBJ2-1; D not certain. The V gene lost 4 bases and the J gene lost 0 bases, with 10 bases spanning the gap. Germline CDR1 is SGHTA and CDR2 is FQGNSA. This CDR3 contains 15 residues. The CDR3 loop reads CASSYGPYSYNEQFF. In DNA form, the CDR3 reads TGTGCCAGCAGCTACGGTCCCTACTCCTACAATGAGCAGTTCTTC.

This clonotype was detected many times. This chain joins TRBV2 and TRBJ1-1; no definite D call. Per the germline V gene, CDR1 is SNHLY and CDR2 is FYNNEI. The CDR3 contains 14 residues. The germline V and J ends were trimmed by 7 bases and 4 bases, with 16 bases remaining between them. CDR3 nucleotides: TGTGCCAGCACCTTGGTAATGTCGGGCACTGAAGCTTTCTTT. Translated: CASTLVMSGTEAFF.

This clonotype was picked up many times. This chain links TRBV25-1 with TRBJ2-5; no clear D. The V gene's germline CDR1 is MGHDK and CDR2 SYGVNS. The CDR3 runs to 15 residues. V was clipped by 1 base and J by 5 bases, with 14 bases between them. In DNA, the CDR3 is TGTGCCAGCAGTGAATTCCTACTCTTGGGCGAGACCCAGTACTTC. Protein: CASSEFLLLGETQYF.

The genes are TRBV7-9 and TRBJ1-3; D is ambiguous. The CDR3 has 15 residues. In germline, CDR1 is SEHNR, CDR2 FQNEAQ (reference sequence). V lost 4 bases and J lost 4, with 14 bases in between. DNA for the CDR3: TGTGCCAGCAGCTCGGTGGGAGGAGTGGGAAACACCATATATTTT. Its protein product is CASSSVGGVGNTIYF. Full variable domain (remainder filled in from reference TRBV7-9 and TRBJ1-3): DTGVSQNPRHKITKRGQNVTFRCDPISEHNRLYWYRQTLGQGPEFLTYFQNEAQLEKSRLLSDRFSAERPKGSFSTLEIQRTEQGDSAMYLCASSSVGGVGNTIYFGEGSWLTVV.

This clonotype was counted ten times or more. The rearrangement uses TRBV20-1 and TRBJ1-5, with D tentatively TRBD1 (5 bases). This CDR3 is built from 14 residues. Germline CDR1 and CDR2: DFQATT and SNEGSKA (reference sequence). The ends were cut back, 3 bases at V and 0 bases at J, with 9 bases in the middle. The CDR3 sequence is CSASLGHSNQPQHF. Written as DNA, the CDR3 is TGCAGTGCTAGTCTGGGGCATAGCAATCAGCCCCAGCATTTT.

Only a few counts were recorded for this clonotype. The chain couples TRBV19 to TRBJ2-3; D gene ambiguous. The germline V gene has CDR1 LNHDA and CDR2 SQIVND (reference sequence). The CDR3 is 13 amino acids. V lost 6 bases and J 4 bases, leaving 11 bases between the germline ends. The CDR3 is CASSTAFADTQYF. The CDR3 DNA reads TGTGCCAGTAGCACCGCATTCGCAGATACGCAGTATTTT.

The chain has TRBV11-1 and TRBJ2-3; 9 bases map to TRBD2. The CDR3 consists of 14 residues. Germline V gives CDR1 SGHAT, CDR2 FQDESV (reference sequence). V shed 5 bases, J shed 4 bases, and the junction held 4 bases outside the gene matches. CDR3 DNA: TGTGCCAGCAGCCCGGGACTAGCCGCAGATACGCAGTATTTT. Its translation: CASSPGLAADTQYF.